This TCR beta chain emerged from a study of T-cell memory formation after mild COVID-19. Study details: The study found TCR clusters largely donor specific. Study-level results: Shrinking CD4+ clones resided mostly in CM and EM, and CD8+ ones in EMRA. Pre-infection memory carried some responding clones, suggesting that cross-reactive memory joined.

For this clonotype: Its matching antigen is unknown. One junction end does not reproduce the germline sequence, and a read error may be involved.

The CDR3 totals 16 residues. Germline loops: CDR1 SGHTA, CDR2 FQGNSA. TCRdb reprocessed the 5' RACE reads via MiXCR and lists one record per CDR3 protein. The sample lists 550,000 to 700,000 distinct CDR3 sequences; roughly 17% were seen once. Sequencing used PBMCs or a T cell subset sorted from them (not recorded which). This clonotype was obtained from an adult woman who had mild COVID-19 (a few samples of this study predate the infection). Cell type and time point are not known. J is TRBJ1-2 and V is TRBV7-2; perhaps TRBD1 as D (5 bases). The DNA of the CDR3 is TGTGCCAGCAGCCCCCCCCCGGGCCAGGGTAACGATGGCTACACCTTC. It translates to CASSPPPGQGNDGYTF.